What follows is one T cell receptor (beta chain) and its context. What it binds is not known. This entry comes from a study of persistence of HIV-infected CD4 T cells. Across the whole study: Donors were ART-treated; their CMV- and Gag-responding CD4+ T cells were isolated. Suppressive ART had lasted a median of roughly eight years. Multiple blood draws of up to about 180 mL, except two donors with single leukapheresis.

The stimulus was an HIV-1 Gag 15-mer peptide pool, approximately 0.93 ug/peptide/mL. Sorted nonresponding memory CD4+ T cells were CD40L-negative, CD69-negative, CD45RO-high. Anti-CD28/CD49d costimulation, CD40-blocking antibody and enfuvirtide were given to CD8-depleted PBMCs for about 19 hours. V dropped 4 bases and J dropped 10 bases, with 12 bases sitting between them. CDR3 length: 12 residues. The germline gives CDR1 SGHRS, CDR2 YFSETQ. This was the immunoSEQ version 4 assay in survey mode. Assay: immunoSEQ multiplex PCR; the TCRdb copy retains only in-frame clones and omits some. This table holds about 40,000 clones, more than 70% found once.

J is TRBJ2-1 and V is TRBV5-1; D is perhaps TRBD1 (6 bases). This material consisted of cultured CD4+ T cells from PBMCs, taken from a patient who received antiretroviral therapy. The origin of this receptor is an adult with HIV. The donor label of this sample is uncertain. CDR3 sequence (DNA): TGCGCCAGCAGCAGCGGACAGTTCGAGCAGTTCTTC. Its protein is CASSSGQFEQFF.